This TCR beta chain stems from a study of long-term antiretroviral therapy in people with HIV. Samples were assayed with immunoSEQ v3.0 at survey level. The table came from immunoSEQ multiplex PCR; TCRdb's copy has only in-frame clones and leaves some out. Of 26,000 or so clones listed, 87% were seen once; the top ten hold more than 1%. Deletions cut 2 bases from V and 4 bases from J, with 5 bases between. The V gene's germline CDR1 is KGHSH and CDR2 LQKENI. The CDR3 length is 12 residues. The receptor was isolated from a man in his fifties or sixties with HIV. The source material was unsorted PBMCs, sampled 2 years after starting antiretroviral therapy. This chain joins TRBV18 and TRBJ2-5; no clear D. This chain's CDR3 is CASSPARETQYF. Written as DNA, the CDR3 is TGTGCCAGCTCACCAGCCAGAGAGACCCAGTACTTC.